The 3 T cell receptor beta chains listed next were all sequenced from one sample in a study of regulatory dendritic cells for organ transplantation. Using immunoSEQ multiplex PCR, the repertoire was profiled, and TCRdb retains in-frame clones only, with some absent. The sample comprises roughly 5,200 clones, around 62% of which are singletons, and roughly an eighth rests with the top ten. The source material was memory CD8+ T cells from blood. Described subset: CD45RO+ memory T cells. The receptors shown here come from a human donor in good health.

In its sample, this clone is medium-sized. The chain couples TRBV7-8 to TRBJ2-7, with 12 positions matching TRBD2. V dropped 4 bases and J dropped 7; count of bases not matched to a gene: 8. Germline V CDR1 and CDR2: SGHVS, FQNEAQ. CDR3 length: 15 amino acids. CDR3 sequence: CASSSGLAGFGEQYF. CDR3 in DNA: TGTGCCAGCAGCTCCGGACTAGCGGGGTTTGGTGAGCAGTACTTC.

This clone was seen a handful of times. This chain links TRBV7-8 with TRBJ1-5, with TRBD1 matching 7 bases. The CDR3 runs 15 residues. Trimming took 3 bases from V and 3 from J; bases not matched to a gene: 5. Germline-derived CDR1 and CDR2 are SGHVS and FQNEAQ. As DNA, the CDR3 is TGTGCCAGCAGCTTCAACAGGGGAGCCAATCAGCCCCAGCATTTT. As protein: CASSFNRGANQPQHF. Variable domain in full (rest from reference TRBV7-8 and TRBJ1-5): GAGVSQSPRYKVAKRGQDVALRCDPISGHVSLFWYQQALGQGPEFLTYFQNEAQLDKSGLPSDRFFAERPEGSVSTLKIQRTQQEDSAVYLCASSFNRGANQPQHFGDGTRLSIL.

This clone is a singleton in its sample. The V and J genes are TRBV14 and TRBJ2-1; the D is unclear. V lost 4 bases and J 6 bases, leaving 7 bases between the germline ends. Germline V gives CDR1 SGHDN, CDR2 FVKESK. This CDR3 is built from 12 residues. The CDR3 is CASSLGFNEQFF. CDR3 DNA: TGTGCCAGCAGCCTTGGCTTCAATGAGCAGTTCTTC.